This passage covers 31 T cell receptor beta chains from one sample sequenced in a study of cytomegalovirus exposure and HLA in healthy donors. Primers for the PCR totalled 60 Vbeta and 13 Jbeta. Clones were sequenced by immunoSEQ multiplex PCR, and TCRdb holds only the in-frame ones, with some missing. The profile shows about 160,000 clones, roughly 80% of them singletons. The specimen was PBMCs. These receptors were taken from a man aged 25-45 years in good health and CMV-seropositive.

CDR3 sequence: CASSSGLAGTTDTQYF. In DNA form, the CDR3 reads TGTGCCAGCAGCTCGGGACTAGCGGGGACCACAGATACGCAGTATTTT. The V call is TRBV5-4, the J call TRBJ2-3; 13 positions match TRBD2. Germline V gene data show CDR1 as SGHNT and CDR2 as YYREEE (reference sequence). V trimming: 3 bases; J trimming: 2 bases; junction bases outside the gene matches: 3. CDR3 length equals 16 residues.

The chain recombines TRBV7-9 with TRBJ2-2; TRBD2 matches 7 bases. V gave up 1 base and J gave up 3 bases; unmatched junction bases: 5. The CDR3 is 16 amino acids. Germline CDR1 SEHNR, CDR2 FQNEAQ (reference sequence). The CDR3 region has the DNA TGTGCCAGCAGCTTAGATCGTCGGGGGGACACCGGGGAGCTGTTTTTT. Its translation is CASSLDRRGDTGELFF.

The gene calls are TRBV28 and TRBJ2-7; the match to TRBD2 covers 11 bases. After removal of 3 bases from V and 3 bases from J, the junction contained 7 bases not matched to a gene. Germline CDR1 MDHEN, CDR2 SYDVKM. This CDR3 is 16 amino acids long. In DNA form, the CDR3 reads TGTGCCAGCAGTTTCGTCGGGACTAGCGGTTTCTACGAGCAGTACTTC. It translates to CASSFVGTSGFYEQYF.

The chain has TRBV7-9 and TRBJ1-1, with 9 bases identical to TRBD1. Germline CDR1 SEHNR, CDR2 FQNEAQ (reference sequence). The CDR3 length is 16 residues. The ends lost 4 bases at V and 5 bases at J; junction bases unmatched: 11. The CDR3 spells CASSSFTGGARTEAFF. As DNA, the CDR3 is TGTGCCAGCAGCTCGTTTACAGGGGGCGCGAGGACTGAAGCTTTCTTT.

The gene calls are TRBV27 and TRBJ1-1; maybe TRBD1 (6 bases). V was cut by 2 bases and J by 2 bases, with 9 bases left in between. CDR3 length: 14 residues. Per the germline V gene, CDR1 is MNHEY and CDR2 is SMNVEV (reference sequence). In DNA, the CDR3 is TGTGCCAGCAGTTTAGGACAGATTAACACTGAAGCTTTCTTT. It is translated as CASSLGQINTEAFF.

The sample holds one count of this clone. In nucleotides, the CDR3 is TGTGCCAGCAGTGAATTCGGACTAGCGGTGTGTCGTGAGACCCAGTACTTC. It encodes CASSEFGLAVCRETQYF. The chain uses TRBV6-4 and TRBJ2-5, with TRBD2 matching over 10 bases. Unmatched junction bases numbered 12, after V lost 3 bases and J lost 5 bases. CDR1 MRHNA and CDR2 SNTAGT come from the germline V gene. The CDR3 contains 17 residues.

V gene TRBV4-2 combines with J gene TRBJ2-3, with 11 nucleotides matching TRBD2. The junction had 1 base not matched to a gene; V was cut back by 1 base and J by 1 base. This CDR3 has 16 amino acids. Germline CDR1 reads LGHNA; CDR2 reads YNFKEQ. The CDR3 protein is CASSQVLAGGTDTQYF. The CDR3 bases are TGTGCCAGCAGCCAAGTACTAGCGGGGGGCACAGATACGCAGTATTTT.

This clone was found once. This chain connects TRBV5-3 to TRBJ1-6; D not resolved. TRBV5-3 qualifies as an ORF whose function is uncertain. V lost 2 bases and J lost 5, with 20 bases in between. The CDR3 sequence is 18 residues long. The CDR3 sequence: CARSFGFGRHSHNSPLHF. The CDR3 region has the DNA TGTGCCAGAAGCTTTGGGTTCGGGAGACATTCTCATAATTCACCCCTCCACTTT.

CDR3 amino acids: CASSTNRGPSAYTGELFF. The CDR3 DNA reads as TGTGCCAGTAGTACAAACAGGGGGCCGTCCGCGTACACCGGGGAGCTGTTTTTT. The rearrangement joins TRBV19 to TRBJ2-2; TRBD1 matches 9 bases. The V segment lost 4 bases and the J segment 3 bases; nucleotides outside the gene matches: 12. The CDR3 is made up of 18 amino acids. Germline V gene lookup returns CDR1 LNHDA and CDR2 SQIVND (reference sequence). The full variable domain, in which reference TRBV19 and TRBJ2-2 provide the parts outside the CDR3, is DGGITQSPKYLFRKEGQNVTLSCEQNLNHDAMYWYRQDPGQGLRLIYYSQIVNDFQKGDIAEGYSVSREKKESFPLTVTSAQKNPTAFYLCASSTNRGPSAYTGELFFGEGSRLTVL.

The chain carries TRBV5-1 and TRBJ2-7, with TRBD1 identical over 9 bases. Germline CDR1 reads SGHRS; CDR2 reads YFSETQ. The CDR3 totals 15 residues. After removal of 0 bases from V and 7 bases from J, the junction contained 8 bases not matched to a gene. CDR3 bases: TGCGCCAGCAGCTTGGGGGACAGGGACTTGCAGGAGCAGTACTTC. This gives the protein CASSLGDRDLQEQYF.

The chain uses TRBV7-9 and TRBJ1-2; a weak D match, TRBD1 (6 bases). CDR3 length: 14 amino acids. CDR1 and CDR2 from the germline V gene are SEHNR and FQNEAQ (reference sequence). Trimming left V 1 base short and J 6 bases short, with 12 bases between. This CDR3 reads CASSLELQGHGYTF. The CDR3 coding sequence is TGTGCCAGCAGCTTAGAGTTACAGGGCCATGGCTACACCTTC.

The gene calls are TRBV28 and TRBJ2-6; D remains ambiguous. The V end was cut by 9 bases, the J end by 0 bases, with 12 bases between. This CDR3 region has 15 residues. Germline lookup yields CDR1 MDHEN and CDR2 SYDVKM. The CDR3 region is CASLRRVSGANVLTF. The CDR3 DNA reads TGTGCCAGTTTACGACGGGTCTCTGGGGCCAACGTCCTGACTTTC.

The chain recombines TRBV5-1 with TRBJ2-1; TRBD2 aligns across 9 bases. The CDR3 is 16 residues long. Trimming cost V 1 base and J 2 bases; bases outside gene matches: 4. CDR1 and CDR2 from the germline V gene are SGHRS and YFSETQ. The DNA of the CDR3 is TGCGCCAGCAGCTTGAGGGCTAGCGGGGCCTACAATGAGCAGTTCTTC. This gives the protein CASSLRASGAYNEQFF.

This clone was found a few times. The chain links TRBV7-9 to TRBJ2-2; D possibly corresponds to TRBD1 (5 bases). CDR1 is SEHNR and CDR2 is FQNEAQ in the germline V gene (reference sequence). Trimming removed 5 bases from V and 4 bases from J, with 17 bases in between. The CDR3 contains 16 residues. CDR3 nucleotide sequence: TGTGCCAGCAGCCCCTGGGGCAGGGCCGGCACCGGGGAGCTGTTTTTT. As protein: CASSPWGRAGTGELFF. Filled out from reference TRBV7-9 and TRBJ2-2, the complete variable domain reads DTGVSQNPRHKITKRGQNVTFRCDPISEHNRLYWYRQTLGQGPEFLTYFQNEAQLEKSRLLSDRFSAERPKGSFSTLEIQRTEQGDSAMYLCASSPWGRAGTGELFFGEGSRLTVL.

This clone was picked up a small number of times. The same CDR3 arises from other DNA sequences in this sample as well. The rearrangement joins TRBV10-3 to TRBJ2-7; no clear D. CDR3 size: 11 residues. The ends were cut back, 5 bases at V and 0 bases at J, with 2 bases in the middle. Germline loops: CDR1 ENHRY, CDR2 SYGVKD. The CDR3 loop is CAISRSYEQYF. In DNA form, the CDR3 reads TGTGCCATCAGTCGCTCCTACGAGCAGTACTTC.

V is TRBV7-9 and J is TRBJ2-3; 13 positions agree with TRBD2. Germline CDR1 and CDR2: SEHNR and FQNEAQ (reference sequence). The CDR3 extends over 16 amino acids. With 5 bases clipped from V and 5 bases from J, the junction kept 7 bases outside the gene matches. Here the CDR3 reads CASSLGLAGAGDTQYF. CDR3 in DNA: TGTGCCAGCAGCCTCGGACTAGCGGGGGCTGGAGATACGCAGTATTTT.

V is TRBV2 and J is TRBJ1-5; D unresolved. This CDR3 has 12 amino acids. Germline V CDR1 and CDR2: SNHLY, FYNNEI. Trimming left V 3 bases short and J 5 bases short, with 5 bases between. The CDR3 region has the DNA TGTGCCAGCAGTGACTCCTATCAGCCCCAGCATTTT. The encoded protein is CASSDSYQPQHF.

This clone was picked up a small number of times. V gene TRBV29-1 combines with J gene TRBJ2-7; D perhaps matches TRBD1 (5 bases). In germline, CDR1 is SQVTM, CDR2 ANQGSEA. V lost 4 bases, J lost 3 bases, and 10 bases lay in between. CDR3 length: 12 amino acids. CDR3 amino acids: CSVGQTLYEQYF. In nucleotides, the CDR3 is TGCAGCGTTGGACAGACCCTCTACGAGCAGTACTTC.

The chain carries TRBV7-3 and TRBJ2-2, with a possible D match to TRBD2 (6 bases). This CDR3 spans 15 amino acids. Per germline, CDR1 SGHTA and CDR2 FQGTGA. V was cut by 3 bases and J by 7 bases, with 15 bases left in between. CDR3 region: CASSFHGRGVGELFF. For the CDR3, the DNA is TGTGCCAGCAGCTTCCATGGGCGGGGTGTCGGGGAGCTGTTTTTT.

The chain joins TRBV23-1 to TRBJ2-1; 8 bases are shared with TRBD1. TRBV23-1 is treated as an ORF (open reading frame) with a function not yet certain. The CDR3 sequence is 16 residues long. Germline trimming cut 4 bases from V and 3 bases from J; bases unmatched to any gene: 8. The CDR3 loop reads CASSRTTGVLYNEQFF. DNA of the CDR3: TGCGCCAGCAGTCGCACGACAGGGGTTCTCTACAATGAGCAGTTCTTC.

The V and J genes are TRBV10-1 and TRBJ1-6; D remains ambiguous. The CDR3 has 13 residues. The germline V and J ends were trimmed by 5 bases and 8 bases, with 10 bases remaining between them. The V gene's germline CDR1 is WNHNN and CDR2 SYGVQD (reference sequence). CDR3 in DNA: TGCGCCAGCAGTCCAGGACTTGATTCACCCCTCCACTTT. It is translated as CASSPGLDSPLHF.

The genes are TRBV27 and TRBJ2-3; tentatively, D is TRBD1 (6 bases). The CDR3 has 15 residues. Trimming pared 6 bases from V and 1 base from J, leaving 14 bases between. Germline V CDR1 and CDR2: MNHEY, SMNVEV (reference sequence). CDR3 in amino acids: CASSPDRPRTDTQYF. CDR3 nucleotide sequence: TGTGCCAGCAGCCCCGACAGGCCACGCACAGATACGCAGTATTTT.

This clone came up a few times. CDR3 region: CAISGTGQGSGYEQYF. The CDR3 DNA reads TGTGCCATCAGTGGGACAGGACAGGGTTCGGGTTACGAGCAGTACTTC. The chain links TRBV10-3 to TRBJ2-7; 8 nucleotides match TRBD1. From germline, CDR1 is ENHRY and CDR2 SYGVKD. The J segment lost 4 bases and the V segment lost 4 bases, leaving 12 bases of the junction unmatched. This CDR3 has 16 amino acids.

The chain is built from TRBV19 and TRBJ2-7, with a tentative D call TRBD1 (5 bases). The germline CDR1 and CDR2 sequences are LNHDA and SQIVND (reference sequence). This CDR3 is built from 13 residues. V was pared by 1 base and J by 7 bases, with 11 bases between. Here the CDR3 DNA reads TGTGCCAGTAGTATAGCGAGTACAGGTGAGCAGTACTTC. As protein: CASSIASTGEQYF.

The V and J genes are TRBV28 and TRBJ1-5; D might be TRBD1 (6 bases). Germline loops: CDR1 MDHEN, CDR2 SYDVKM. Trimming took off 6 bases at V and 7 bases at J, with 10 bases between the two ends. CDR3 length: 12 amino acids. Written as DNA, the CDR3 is TGTGCCAGCAGCTCAGGGGACCAGCCCCAGCATTTT. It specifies CASSSGDQPQHF.

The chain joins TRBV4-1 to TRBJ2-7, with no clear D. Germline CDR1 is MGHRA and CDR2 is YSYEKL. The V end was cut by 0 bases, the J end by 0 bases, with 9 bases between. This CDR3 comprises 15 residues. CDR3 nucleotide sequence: TGCGCCAGCAGCCAAGAAGACTCGCTCTCCTACGAGCAGTACTTC. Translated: CASSQEDSLSYEQYF.

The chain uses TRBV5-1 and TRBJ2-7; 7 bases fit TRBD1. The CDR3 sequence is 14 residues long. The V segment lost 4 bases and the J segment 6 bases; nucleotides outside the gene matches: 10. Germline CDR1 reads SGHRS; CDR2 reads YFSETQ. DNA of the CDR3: TGCGCCAGCAGCGCACAGGGGACCCCCGCCGAGCAGTACTTC. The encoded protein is CASSAQGTPAEQYF.

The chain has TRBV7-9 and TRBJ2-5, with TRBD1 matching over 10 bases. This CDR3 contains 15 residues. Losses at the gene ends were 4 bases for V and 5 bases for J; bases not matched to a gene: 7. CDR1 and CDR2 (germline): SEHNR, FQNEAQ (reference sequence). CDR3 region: CASSSRGQGMETQYF. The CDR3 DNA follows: TGTGCCAGCAGCTCCCGGGGACAGGGGATGGAGACCCAGTACTTC. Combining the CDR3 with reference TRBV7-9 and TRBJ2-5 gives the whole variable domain DTGVSQNPRHKITKRGQNVTFRCDPISEHNRLYWYRQTLGQGPEFLTYFQNEAQLEKSRLLSDRFSAERPKGSFSTLEIQRTEQGDSAMYLCASSSRGQGMETQYFGPGTRLLVL.

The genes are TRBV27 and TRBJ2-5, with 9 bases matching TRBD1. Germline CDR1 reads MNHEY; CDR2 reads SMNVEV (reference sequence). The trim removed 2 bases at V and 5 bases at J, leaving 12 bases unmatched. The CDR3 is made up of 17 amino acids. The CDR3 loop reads CASSLRAPGQGFETQYF. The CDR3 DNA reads TGTGCCAGCAGTTTAAGGGCTCCGGGACAGGGCTTCGAGACCCAGTACTTC.

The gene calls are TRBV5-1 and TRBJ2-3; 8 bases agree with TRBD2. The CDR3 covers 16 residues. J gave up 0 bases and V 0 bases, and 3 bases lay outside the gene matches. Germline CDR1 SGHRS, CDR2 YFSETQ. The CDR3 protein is CASSLAGGGSTDTQYF. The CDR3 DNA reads TGCGCCAGCAGCTTGGCTGGCGGGGGGAGCACAGATACGCAGTATTTT.

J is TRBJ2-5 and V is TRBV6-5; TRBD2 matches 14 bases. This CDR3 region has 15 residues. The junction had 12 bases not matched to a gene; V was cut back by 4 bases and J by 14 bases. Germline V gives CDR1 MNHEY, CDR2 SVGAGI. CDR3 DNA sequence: TGTGCCAGCAGTTCGCTCCCGGGACTAGCGGGGGCCACCTACTTC. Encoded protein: CASSSLPGLAGATYF.